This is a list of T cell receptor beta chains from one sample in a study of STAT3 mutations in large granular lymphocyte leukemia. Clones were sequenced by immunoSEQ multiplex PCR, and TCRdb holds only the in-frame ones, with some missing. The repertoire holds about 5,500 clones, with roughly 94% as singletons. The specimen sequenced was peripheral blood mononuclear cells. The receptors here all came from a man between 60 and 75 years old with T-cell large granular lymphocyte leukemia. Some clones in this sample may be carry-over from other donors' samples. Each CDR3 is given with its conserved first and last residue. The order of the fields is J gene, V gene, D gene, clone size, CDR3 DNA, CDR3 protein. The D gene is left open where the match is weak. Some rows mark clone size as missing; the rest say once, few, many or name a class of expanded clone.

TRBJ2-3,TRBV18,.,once,TGTGCCAGCTCACACAGGGCTAGCACAGATACGCAGTATTTT,CASSHRASTDTQYF
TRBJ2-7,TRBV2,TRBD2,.,TGTGCCAGCAGTGTGGGACTAGGGACCAAAGGGAACGAGCAGTACTTC,CASSVGLGTKGNEQYF
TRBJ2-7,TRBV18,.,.,TGTGCCAGCTCACCACGCGCCCAGTTCGACGAGCAGTACTTC,CASSPRAQFDEQYF
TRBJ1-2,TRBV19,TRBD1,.,TGTGCCAGTAGCCAGGACAGGGGGCGAGTCTATGGCTACACCTTC,CASSQDRGRVYGYTF
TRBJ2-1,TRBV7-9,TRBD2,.,TGTGCCAGCAGCTTCCCTGGGAGTGGGCGGGAGAATGAGCAGTTCTTC,CASSFPGSGRENEQFF
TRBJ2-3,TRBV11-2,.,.,TGTGCCAGCAGCTCCGGAGAAGGGGGGGATACGCAGTATTTT,CASSSGEGGDTQYF
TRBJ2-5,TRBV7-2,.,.,TGTGCCAGCTCGGGCCTCGGGAGTGAGACCCAGTACTTC,CASSGLGSETQYF
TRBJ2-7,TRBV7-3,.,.,TGTGCCAGCAGTCAGAAAGGAGGGGGCACCTACGAGCAGTACTTC,CASSQKGGGTYEQYF
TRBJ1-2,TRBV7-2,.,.,TGTGCCAGCAGCTTAGTGGGGGTAGCGGGGTATGGCTACACCTTC,CASSLVGVAGYGYTF
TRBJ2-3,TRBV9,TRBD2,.,TGTGCCAGCAGCGTAGCTAGCGGGAGGGCCGCAGATACGCAGTATTTT,CASSVASGRAADTQYF
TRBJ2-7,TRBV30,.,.,TGTGCCTGTATACCGGGACACTCCTCCTACGAGCAGTACTTC,CACIPGHSSYEQYF
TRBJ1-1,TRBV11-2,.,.,TGTGCCAGCAGCTTAGGGGCCAGCAACACTGAAGCTTTCTTT,CASSLGASNTEAFF
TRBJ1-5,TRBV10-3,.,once,TGTGCCATCAGTGACAGGGGAGGCAATCAGCCCCAGCATTTT,CAISDRGGNQPQHF